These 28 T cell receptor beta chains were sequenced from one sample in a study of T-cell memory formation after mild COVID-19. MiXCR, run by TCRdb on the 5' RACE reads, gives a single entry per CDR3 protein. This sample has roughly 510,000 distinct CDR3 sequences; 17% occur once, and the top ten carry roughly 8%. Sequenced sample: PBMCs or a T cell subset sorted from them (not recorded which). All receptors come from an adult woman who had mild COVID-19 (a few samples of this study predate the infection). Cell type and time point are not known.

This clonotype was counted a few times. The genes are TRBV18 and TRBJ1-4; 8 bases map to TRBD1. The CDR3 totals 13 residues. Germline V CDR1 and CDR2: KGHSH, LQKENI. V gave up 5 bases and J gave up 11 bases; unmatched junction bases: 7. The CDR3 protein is CASSSGQGEKLFF. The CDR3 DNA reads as TGTGCCAGCTCATCAGGACAGGGAGAGAAACTGTTTTTT.

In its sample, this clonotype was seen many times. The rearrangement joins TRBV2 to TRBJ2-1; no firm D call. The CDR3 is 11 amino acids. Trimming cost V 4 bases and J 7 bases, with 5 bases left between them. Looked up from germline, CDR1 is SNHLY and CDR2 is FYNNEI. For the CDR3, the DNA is TGTGCCAGCAGTGGTAGAAATGAGCAGTTCTTC. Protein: CASSGRNEQFF. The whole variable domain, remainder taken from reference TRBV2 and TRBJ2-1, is EPEVTQTPSHQVTQMGQEVILRCVPISNHLYFYWYRQILGQKVEFLVSFYNNEISEKSEIFDDQFSVERPDGSNFTLKIRSTKLEDSAMYFCASSGRNEQFFGPGTRLTVL.

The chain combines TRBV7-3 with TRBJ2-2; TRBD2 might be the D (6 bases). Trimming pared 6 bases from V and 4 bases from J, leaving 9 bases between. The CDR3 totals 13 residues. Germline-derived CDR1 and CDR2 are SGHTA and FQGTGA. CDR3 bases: TGTGCCAGCAGGTTCGGGGGCACCGGGGAGCTGTTTTTT. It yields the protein CASRFGGTGELFF. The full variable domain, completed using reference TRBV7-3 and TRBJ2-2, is GAGVSQTPSNKVTEKGKYVELRCDPISGHTALYWYRQSLGQGPEFLIYFQGTGAADDSGLPNDRFFAVRPEGSVSTLKIQRTERGDSAVYLCASRFGGTGELFFGEGSRLTVL.

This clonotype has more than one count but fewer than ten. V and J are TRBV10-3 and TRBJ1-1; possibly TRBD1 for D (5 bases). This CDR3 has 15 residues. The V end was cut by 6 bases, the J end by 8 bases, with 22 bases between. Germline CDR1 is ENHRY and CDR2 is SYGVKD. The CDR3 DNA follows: TGTGCCATCAGGCCCCCGGGACGGGGAGACGCGGAAGCTTTCTTT. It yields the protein CAIRPPGRGDAEAFF.

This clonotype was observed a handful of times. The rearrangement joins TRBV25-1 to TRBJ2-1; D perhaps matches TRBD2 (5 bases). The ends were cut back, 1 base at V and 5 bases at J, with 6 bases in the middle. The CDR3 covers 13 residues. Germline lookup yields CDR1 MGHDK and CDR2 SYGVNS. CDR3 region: CASSEWEHNEQFF. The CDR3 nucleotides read TGTGCCAGCAGTGAATGGGAGCACAATGAGCAGTTCTTC.

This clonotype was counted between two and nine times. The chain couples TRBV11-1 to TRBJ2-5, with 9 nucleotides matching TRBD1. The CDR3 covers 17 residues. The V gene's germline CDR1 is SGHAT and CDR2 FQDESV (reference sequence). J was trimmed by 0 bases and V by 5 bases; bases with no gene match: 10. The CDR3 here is CASSRSGQGRHQETQYF. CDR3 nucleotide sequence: TGTGCCAGCAGCCGCTCCGGACAGGGGCGCCACCAAGAGACCCAGTACTTC.

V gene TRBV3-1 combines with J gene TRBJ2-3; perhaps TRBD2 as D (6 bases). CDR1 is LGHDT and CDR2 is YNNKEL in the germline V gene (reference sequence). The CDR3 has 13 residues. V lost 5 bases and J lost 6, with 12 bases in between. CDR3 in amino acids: CASSLMAGDTQYF. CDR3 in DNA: TGTGCCAGCAGCTTAATGGCGGGGGATACGCAGTATTTT.

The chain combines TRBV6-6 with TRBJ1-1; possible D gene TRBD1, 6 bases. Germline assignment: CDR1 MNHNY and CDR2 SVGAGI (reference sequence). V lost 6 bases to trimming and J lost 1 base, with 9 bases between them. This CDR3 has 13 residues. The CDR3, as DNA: TGTGCCAGCAGGCTACAGGGGAACACTGAAGCTTTCTTT. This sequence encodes CASRLQGNTEAFF.

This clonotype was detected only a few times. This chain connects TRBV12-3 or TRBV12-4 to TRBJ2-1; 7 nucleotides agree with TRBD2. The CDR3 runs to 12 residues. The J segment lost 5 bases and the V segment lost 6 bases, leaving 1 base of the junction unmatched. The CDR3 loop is CASRGLNNEQFF. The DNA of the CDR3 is TGTGCCAGCAGGGGACTAAACAATGAGCAGTTCTTC.

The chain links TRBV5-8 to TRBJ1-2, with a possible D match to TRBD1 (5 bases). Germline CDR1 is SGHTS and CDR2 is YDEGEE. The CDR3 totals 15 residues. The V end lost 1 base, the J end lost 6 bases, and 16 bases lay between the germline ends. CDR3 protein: CASSLFRGVSHGYTF. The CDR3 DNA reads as TGTGCCAGCAGCTTGTTTAGGGGCGTCAGCCATGGCTACACCTTC.

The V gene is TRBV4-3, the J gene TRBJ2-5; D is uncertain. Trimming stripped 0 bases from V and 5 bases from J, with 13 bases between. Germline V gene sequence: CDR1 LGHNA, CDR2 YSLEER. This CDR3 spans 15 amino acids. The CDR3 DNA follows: TGCGCCAGCAGCCAAGAAAGAGATGGGTGGGAGACCCAGTACTTC. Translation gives CASSQERDGWETQYF.

The CDR3 nucleotides are TGTGCCAGCAGCCCTACAGGCCTAGTAGCGGGGGCCGGACAAGAGACCCAGTACTTC. This encodes CASSPTGLVAGAGQETQYF. V gene TRBV3-1 combines with J gene TRBJ2-5, with 9 positions matching TRBD2. Germline values: CDR1 LGHDT, CDR2 YNNKEL (reference sequence). The J segment lost 2 bases and the V segment lost 4 bases, leaving 17 bases of the junction unmatched. The CDR3 length is 19 residues.

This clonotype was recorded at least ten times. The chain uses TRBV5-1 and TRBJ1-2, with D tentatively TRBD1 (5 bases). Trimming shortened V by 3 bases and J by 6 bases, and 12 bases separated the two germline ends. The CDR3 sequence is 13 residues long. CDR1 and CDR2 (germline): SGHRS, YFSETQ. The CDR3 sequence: CASSWGSGDGYTF. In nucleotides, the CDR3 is TGCGCCAGCAGCTGGGGGTCGGGTGATGGCTACACCTTC.

The CDR3 sequence is CASSWDRGFGTEAFF. In nucleotides, the CDR3 is TGCGCCAGCAGCTGGGACAGGGGGTTCGGGACTGAAGCTTTCTTT. The chain couples TRBV5-1 to TRBJ1-1; 11 bases are a match to TRBD1. The V gene's germline CDR1 is SGHRS and CDR2 YFSETQ. Trimming removed 3 bases from V and 5 bases from J; junction bases left unmatched: 6. The CDR3 is 15 residues long.

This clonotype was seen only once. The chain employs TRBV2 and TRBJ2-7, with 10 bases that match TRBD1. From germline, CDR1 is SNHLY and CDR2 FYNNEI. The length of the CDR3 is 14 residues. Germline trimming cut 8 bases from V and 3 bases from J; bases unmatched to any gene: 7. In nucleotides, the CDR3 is TGTGCCAGCCGGAACCGGGACAGGGGCTACGAGCAGTACTTC. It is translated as CASRNRDRGYEQYF.

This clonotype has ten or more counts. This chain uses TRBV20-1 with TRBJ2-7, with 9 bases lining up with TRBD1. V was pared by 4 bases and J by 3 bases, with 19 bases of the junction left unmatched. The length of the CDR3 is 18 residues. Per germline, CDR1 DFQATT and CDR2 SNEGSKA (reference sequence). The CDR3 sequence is CSAKTETGGTIDYYEQYF. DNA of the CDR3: TGCAGTGCTAAGACGGAAACAGGGGGCACCATTGATTACTACGAGCAGTACTTC.

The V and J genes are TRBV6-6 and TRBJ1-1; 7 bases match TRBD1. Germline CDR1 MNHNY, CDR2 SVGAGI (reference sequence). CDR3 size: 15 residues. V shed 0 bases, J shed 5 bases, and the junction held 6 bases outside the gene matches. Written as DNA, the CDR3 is TGTGCCAGCAGTTACTCTACGACAGGGCGGACTGAAGCTTTCTTT. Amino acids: CASSYSTTGRTEAFF.

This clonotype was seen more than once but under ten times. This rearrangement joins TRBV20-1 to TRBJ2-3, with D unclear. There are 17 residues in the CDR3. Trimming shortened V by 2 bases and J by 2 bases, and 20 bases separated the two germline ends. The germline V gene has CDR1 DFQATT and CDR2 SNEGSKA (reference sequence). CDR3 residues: CSARPYRHPGSTDTQYF. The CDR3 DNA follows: TGCAGTGCTAGACCCTACCGACATCCCGGTTCCACAGATACGCAGTATTTT.

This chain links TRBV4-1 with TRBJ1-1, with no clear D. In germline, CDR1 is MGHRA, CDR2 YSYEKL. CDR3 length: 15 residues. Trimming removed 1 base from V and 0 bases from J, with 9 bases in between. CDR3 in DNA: TGCGCCAGCAGCCAAGGATTTACAGTGAACACTGAAGCTTTCTTT. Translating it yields CASSQGFTVNTEAFF.

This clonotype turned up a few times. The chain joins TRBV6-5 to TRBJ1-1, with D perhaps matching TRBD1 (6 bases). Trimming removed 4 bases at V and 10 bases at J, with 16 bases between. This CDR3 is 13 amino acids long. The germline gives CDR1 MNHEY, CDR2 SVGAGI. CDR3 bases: TGTGCCAGCAGTTTTTCCAGGGGTGGCGGAGCTTTCTTT. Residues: CASSFSRGGGAFF.

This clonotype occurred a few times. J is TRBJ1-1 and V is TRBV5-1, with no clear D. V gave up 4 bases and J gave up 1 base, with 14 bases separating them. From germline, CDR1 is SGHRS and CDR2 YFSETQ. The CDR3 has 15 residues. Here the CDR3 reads CASSPNSRQNTEAFF. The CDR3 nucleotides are TGCGCCAGCAGCCCCAACTCACGGCAGAACACTGAAGCTTTCTTT. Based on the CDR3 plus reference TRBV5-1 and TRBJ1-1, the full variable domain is KAGVTQTPRYLIKTRGQQVTLSCSPISGHRSVSWYQQTPGQGLQFLFEYFSETQRNKGNFPGRFSGRQFSNSRSEMNVSTLELGDSALYLCASSPNSRQNTEAFFGQGTRLTVV.

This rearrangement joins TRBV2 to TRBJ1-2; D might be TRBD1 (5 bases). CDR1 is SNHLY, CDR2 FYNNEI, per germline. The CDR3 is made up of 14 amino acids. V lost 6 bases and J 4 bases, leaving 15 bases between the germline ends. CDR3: CASRATDSGYGYTF. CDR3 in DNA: TGTGCCAGCAGAGCGACAGATTCAGGCTATGGCTACACCTTC.

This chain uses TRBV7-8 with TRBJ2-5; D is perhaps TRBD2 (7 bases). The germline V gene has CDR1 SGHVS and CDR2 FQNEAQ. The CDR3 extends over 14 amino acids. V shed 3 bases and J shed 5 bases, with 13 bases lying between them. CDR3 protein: CASSFRGGSETQYF. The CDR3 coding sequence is TGTGCCAGCAGCTTCAGGGGCGGGAGTGAGACCCAGTACTTC. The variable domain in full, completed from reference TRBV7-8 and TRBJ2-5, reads GAGVSQSPRYKVAKRGQDVALRCDPISGHVSLFWYQQALGQGPEFLTYFQNEAQLDKSGLPSDRFFAERPEGSVSTLKIQRTQQEDSAVYLCASSFRGGSETQYFGPGTRLLVL.

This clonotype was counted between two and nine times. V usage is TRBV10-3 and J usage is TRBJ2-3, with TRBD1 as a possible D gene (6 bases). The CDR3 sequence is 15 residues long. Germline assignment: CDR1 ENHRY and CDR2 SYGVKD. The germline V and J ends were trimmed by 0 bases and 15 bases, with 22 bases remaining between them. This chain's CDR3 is CAISESSTGSSPCYF. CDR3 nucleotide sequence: TGTGCCATCAGTGAGTCGTCCACAGGGTCTTCCCCCTGTTATTTT.

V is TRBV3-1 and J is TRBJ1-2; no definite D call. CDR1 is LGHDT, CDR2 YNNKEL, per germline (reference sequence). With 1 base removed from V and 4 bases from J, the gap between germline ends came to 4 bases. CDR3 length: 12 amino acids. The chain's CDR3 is CASSQGRYGYTF. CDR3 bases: TGTGCCAGCAGCCAAGGACGCTATGGCTACACCTTC.

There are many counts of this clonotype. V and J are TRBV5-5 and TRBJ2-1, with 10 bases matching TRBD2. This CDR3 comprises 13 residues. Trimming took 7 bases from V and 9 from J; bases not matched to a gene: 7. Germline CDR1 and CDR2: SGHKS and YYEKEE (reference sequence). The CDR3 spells CASGLAGAPEQFF. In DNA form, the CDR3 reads TGTGCCAGCGGGCTAGCGGGGGCGCCTGAGCAGTTCTTC.

The CDR3 DNA sequence: TGTGCCACCAGTGAACCAGGGCTCGGCGGCTACACCTTC. The encoded protein is CATSEPGLGGYTF. This rearrangement joins TRBV24-1 to TRBJ1-2; D is perhaps TRBD1 (5 bases). Per germline, CDR1 KGHDR and CDR2 SFDVKD. The CDR3 has 13 amino acids. V dropped 4 bases and J dropped 8 bases, with 13 bases sitting between them.

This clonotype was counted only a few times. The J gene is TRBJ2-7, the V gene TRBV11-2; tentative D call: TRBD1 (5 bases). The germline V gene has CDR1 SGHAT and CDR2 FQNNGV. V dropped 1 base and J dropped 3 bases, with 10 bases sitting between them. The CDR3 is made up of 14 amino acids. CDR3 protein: CASSLGLGVYEQYF. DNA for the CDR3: TGTGCCAGCAGCTTAGGGCTAGGGGTCTACGAGCAGTACTTC.